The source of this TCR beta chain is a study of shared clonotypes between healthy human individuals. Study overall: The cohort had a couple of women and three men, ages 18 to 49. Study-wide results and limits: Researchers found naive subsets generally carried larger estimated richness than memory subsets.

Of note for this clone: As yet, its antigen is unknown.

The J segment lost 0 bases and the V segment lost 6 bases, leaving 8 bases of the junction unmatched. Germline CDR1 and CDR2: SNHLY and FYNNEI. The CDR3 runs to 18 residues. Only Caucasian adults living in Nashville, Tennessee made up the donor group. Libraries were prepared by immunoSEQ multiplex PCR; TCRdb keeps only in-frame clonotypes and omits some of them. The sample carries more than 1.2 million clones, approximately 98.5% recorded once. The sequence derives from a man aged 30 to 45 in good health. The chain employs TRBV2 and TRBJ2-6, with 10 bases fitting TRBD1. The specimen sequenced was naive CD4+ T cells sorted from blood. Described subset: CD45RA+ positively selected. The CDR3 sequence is CASSWEGQGPSGANVLTF. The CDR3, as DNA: TGTGCCAGCAGCTGGGAGGGACAGGGGCCCTCTGGGGCCAACGTCCTGACTTTC.